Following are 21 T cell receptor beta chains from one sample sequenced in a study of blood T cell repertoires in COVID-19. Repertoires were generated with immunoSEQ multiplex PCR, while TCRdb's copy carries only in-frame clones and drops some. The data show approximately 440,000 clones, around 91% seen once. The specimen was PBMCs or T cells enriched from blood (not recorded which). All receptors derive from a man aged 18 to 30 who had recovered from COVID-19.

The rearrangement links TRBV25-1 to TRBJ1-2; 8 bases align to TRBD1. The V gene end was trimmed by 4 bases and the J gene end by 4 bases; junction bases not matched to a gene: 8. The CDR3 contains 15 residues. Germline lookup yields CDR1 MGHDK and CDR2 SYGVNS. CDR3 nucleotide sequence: TGTGCCAGCAGTGGAGGAAGGGGACAGGCCTATGGCTACACCTTC. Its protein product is CASSGGRGQAYGYTF.

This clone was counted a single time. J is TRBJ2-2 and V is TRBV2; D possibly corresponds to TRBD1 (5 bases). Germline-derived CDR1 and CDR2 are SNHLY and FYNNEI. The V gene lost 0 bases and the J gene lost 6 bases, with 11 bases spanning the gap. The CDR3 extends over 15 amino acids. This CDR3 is CASSEAGRVAGELFF. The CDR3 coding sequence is TGTGCCAGCAGTGAAGCGGGCAGGGTGGCCGGGGAGCTGTTTTTT.

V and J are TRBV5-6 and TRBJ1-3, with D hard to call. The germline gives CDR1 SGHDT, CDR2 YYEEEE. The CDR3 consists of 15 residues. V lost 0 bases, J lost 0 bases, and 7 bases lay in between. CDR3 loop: CASSLGRSSGNTIYF. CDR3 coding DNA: TGTGCCAGCAGCTTGGGCAGAAGCTCTGGAAACACCATATATTTT. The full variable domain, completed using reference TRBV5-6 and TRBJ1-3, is DAGVTQSPTHLIKTRGQQVTLRCSPKSGHDTVSWYQQALGQGPQFIFQYYEEEERQRGNFPDRFSGHQFPNYSSELNVNALLLGDSALYLCASSLGRSSGNTIYFGEGSWLTVV.

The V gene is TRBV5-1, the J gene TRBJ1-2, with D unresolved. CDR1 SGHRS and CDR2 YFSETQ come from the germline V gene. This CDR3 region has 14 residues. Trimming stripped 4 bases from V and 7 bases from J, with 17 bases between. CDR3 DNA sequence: TGCGCCAGCAGCCTCGCGGCCCAGCTAAGTGGCTACACCTTC. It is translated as CASSLAAQLSGYTF. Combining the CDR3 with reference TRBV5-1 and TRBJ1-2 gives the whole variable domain KAGVTQTPRYLIKTRGQQVTLSCSPISGHRSVSWYQQTPGQGLQFLFEYFSETQRNKGNFPGRFSGRQFSNSRSEMNVSTLELGDSALYLCASSLAAQLSGYTFGSGTRLTVV.

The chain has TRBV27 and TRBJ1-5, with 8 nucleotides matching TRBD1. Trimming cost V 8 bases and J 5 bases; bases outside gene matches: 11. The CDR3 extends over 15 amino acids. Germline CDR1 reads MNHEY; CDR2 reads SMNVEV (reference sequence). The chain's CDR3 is CASDTHRGVDQPQHF. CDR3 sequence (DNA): TGTGCCAGCGATACCCACAGGGGGGTGGATCAGCCCCAGCATTTT.

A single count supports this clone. Here the CDR3 reads CAISEEGLPGNEQFF. In nucleotides, the CDR3 is TGTGCCATCAGTGAGGAGGGACTCCCTGGAAATGAGCAGTTCTTC. The chain carries TRBV10-3 and TRBJ2-1, with D perhaps TRBD2 (6 bases). The CDR3 consists of 15 residues. The germline V gene has CDR1 ENHRY and CDR2 SYGVKD. With 2 bases removed from V and 7 bases from J, the gap between germline ends came to 15 bases.

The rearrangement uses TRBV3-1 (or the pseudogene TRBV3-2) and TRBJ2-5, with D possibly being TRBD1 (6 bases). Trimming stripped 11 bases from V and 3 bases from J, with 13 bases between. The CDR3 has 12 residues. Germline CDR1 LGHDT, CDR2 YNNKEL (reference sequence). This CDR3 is CAAGKGEETQYF. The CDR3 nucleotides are TGTGCCGCCGGGAAGGGGGAAGAGACCCAGTACTTC.

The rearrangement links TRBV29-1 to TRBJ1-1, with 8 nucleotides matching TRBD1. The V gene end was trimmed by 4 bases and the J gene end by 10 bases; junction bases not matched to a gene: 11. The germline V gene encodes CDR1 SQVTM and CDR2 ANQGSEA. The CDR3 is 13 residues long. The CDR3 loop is CSVVRGLLAPAFF. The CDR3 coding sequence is TGCAGCGTTGTCAGGGGGCTATTAGCTCCAGCTTTCTTT.

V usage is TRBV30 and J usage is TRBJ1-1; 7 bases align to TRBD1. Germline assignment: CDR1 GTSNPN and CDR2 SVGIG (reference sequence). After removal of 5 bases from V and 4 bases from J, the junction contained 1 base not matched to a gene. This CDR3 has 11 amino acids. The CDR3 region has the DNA TGTGCCTGGGCAGGGGGCACTGAAGCTTTCTTT. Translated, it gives CAWAGGTEAFF.

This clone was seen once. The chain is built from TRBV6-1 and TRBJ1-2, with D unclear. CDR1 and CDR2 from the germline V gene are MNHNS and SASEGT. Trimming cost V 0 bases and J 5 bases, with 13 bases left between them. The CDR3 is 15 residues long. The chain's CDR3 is CASSEAMAALYGYTF. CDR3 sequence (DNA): TGTGCCAGCAGTGAAGCGATGGCGGCTTTGTATGGCTACACCTTC.

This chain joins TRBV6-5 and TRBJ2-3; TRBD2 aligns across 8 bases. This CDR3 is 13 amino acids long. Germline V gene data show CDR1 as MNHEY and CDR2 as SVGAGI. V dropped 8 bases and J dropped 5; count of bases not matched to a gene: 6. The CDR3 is CASARTSQDTQYF. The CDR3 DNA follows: TGTGCCAGCGCACGGACTAGCCAAGATACGCAGTATTTT.

The CDR3 loop is CASSLALGQGEEQYF. CDR3 in DNA: TGCGCCAGCAGCTTGGCCTTGGGACAGGGGGAAGAGCAGTACTTC. V is TRBV5-1 and J is TRBJ2-7; 11 nucleotides agree with TRBD1. J gave up 7 bases and V 0 bases, and 6 bases lay outside the gene matches. CDR3 length equals 15 residues. Per germline, CDR1 SGHRS and CDR2 YFSETQ.

The CDR3 region has the DNA TGCGCCAGCAGCGTAGGGGAAGCAGGGGGAGGCACTGAAGCTTTCTTT. This gives the protein CASSVGEAGGGTEAFF. V usage is TRBV5-1 and J usage is TRBJ1-1; 7 bases are a match to TRBD1. The CDR3 loop spans 16 amino acids. Germline V gene lookup returns CDR1 SGHRS and CDR2 YFSETQ. With 4 bases clipped from V and 4 bases from J, the junction kept 13 bases outside the gene matches. The full variable domain, completed using reference TRBV5-1 and TRBJ1-1, is KAGVTQTPRYLIKTRGQQVTLSCSPISGHRSVSWYQQTPGQGLQFLFEYFSETQRNKGNFPGRFSGRQFSNSRSEMNVSTLELGDSALYLCASSVGEAGGGTEAFFGQGTRLTVV.

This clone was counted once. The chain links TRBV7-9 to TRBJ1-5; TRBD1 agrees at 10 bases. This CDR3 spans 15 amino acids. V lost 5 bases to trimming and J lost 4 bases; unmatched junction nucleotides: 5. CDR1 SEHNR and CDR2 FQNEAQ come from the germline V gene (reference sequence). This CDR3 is CASSPGTGANQPQHF. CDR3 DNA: TGTGCCAGCAGCCCAGGGACAGGGGCAAATCAGCCCCAGCATTTT.

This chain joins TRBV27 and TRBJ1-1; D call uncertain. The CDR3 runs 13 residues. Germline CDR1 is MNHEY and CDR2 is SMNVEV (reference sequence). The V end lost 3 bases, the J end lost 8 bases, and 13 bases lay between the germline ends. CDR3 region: CASSFSSPMEAFF. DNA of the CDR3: TGTGCCAGCAGTTTTTCGTCTCCTATGGAAGCTTTCTTT.

CDR3 loop: CASRVTSGSAYF. DNA of the CDR3: TGTGCCAGCAGGGTTACTAGCGGGAGCGCGTACTTC. The V call is TRBV28, the J call TRBJ2-7, with TRBD2 matching 11 bases. Trimming cost V 6 bases and J 12 bases; bases outside gene matches: 7. This CDR3 has 12 amino acids. From germline, CDR1 is MDHEN and CDR2 SYDVKM.

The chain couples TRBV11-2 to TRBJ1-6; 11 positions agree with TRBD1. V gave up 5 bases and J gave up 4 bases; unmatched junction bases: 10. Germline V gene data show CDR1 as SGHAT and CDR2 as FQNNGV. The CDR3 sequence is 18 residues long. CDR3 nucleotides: TGTGCCAGCAGCAAGGACCGGGACAGGGGGATATATAATTCACCCCTCCACTTT. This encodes CASSKDRDRGIYNSPLHF.

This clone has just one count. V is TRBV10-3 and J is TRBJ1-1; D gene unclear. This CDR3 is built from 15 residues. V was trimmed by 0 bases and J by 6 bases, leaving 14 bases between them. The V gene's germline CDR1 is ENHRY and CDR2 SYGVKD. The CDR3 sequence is CAISESPGRFSEAFF. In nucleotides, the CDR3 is TGTGCCATCAGTGAGTCGCCGGGGAGGTTCTCTGAAGCTTTCTTT.

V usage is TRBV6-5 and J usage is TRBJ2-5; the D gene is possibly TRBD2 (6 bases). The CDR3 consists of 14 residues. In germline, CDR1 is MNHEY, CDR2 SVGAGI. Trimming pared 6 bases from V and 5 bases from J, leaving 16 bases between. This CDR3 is CASRRPTSRETQYF. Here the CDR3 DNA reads TGTGCCAGCAGACGCCCAACTAGCCGGGAGACCCAGTACTTC.

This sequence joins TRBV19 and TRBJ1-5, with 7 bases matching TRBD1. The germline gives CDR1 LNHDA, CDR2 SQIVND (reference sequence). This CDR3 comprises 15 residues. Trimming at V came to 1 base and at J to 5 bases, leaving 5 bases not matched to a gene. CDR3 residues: CASSIGQGGYQPQHF. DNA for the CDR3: TGTGCCAGTAGTATAGGACAGGGCGGGTATCAGCCCCAGCATTTT.

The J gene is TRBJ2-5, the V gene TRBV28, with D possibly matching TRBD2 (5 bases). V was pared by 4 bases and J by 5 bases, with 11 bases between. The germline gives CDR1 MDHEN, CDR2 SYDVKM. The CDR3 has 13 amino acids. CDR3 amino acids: CASSWRLGETQYF. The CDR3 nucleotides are TGTGCCAGCAGTTGGAGGCTCGGGGAGACCCAGTACTTC. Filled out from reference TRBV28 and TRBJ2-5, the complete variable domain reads DVKVTQSSRYLVKRTGEKVFLECVQDMDHENMFWYRQDPGLGLRLIYFSYDVKMKEKGDIPEGYSVSREKKERFSLILESASTNQTSMYLCASSWRLGETQYFGPGTRLLVL.